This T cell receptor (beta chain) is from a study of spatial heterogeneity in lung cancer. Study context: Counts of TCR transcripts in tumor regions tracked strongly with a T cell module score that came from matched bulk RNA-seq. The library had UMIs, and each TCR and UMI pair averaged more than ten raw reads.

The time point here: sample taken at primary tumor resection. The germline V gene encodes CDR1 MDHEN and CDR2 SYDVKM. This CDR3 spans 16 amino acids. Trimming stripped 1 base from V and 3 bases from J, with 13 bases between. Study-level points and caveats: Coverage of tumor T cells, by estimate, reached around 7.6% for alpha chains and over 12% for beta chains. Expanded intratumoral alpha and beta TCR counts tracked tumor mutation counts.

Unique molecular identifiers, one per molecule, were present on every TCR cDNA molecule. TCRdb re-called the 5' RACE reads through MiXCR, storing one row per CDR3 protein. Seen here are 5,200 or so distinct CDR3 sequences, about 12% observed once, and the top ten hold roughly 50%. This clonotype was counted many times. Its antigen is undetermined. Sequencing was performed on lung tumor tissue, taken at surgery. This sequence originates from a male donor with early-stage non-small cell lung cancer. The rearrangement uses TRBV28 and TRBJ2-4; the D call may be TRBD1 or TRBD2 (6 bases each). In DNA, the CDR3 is TGTGCCAGCAGTTTATTGGGGGGCGCGTACAAAAACATTCAGTACTTC. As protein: CASSLLGGAYKNIQYF.